Sequencing of this T cell receptor (beta chain) was carried out in a study of T cells in Graves' hyperthyroidism and ophthalmopathy. Whole-study context: At the time of initial diagnosis and before any treatment, peripheral blood was collected.

Whole-study findings and limits: Most expanded thyroid clonotypes above 0.001 also appeared in blood.

The sample holds many counts of this clonotype. Its antigen is not known. Thyroid ultrasound, orbital computed tomography, clinical symptoms, and serum thyroxine and TRAb underpinned diagnoses. The source material, RNA transcripts, was used to amplify TCR beta CDR3 regions. When the TCR CDR3 underwent first-round RT-PCR, the HTBI primer set was used. MiXCR, run by TCRdb on the multiplex PCR reads, gives a single entry per CDR3 protein. The repertoire holds around 360,000 distinct CDR3 sequences, with roughly 15% as singletons. The sample taken for sequencing was blood. The receptor was isolated from a woman aged 55-70 years with Graves' ophthalmopathy.

The CDR3 is CASSYRTGFYNEQFF. CDR3 nucleotide sequence: TGTGCCAGCAGCTATCGGACAGGGTTTTACAATGAGCAGTTCTTC. The chain employs TRBV5-6 and TRBJ2-1, with 8 bases matching TRBD1. Germline assignment: CDR1 SGHDT and CDR2 YYEEEE. CDR3 length: 15 residues. The V segment lost 3 bases and the J segment 4 bases; nucleotides outside the gene matches: 6.